This T cell receptor beta chain was captured by sequencing in a study of blood T cell repertoires in COVID-19. The wider study: T cells, B-cell-depleted T cells, or PBMCs provided the cDNA or gDNA that served as material.

This table comes from immunoSEQ multiplex PCR, and its TCRdb copy is limited to in-frame clones, with some not included. The sample holds a few hundred thousand clones, 70% to 90% seen once. Between the trimmed V and J ends, which lost 2 bases and 0 bases, there was a span of 7 bases. The CDR3 is 15 amino acids. Germline loops: CDR1 SEHNR, CDR2 FQNEAQ (reference sequence). This clone was observed a few times. The gene calls are TRBV7-9 and TRBJ2-2; perhaps TRBD2 as D (5 bases). The sequencing sample was made of peripheral blood. The TCR originated in a woman aged 25-40 years who had recovered from COVID-19. Here the CDR3 DNA reads TGTGCCAGCAGCTTATCGGGATCGAACACCGGGGAGCTGTTTTTT. It codes for CASSLSGSNTGELFF.